This T cell receptor (beta chain) was recorded in a study of blood T cell repertoires in COVID-19. Looking at the study overall: COVID-19 samples collected from the United States, Italy and Spain covered acute and convalescent phases. Nucleic acid was either cDNA or gDNA, and it came from T cells, B-cell-depleted T cells, or PBMCs.

Per the original methods: Amplification of reference gene primers was used by the study to estimate nucleated cell counts. Clones were sequenced by immunoSEQ multiplex PCR, and TCRdb holds only the in-frame ones, with some missing. V, J and clone size are taken as reported in that table, and D and trimming were inferred from the DNA itself. The sample shows tens of thousands of clones, roughly nine tenths of them seen only once. This clone showed up just once. The CDR3 extends over 13 amino acids. With 4 bases removed from V and 1 base from J, the gap between germline ends came to 7 bases. Germline V lookup: CDR1 LGHNA, CDR2 YSLEER.

The TCR originated in a woman in her forties or fifties with active or convalescent COVID-19. V usage is TRBV4-3 and J usage is TRBJ1-1; D remains unclear. Input material: peripheral blood. In DNA form, the CDR3 reads TGCGCCAGCAGCCCACAGTCGAACACTGAAGCTTTCTTT. This translates into CASSPQSNTEAFF.